A selection of T cell receptor beta chains follows, all from one sample in a study of shared clonotypes between healthy human individuals. The protocol was immunoSEQ multiplex PCR, while the TCRdb copy is restricted to in-frame clones and leaves out a portion. The sample includes around 2,000,000 clones, around 96% of them seen just once. Material: naive CD8+ T cells sorted from blood. Receptors were obtained from a man aged 18-30 years in good health. CDR3s include the opening cysteine and the closing phenylalanine or tryptophan. The order of the fields is V gene, clone size, J gene, D gene, CDR3 protein, CDR3 DNA. D genes are given only for firm matches. Size is stated for part of the rows, as once, few or many counts, or as a class when the clone is expanded.

V gene: TRBV27
clone size: once
J gene: TRBJ2-1
D gene: TRBD2
CDR3 protein: CASRDYTAGESYNEQFF
CDR3 DNA: TGTGCCAGCAGAGATTATACGGCGGGGGAATCCTACAATGAGCAGTTCTTC

V gene: TRBV27
clone size: NA
J gene: TRBJ1-1
D gene: NA
CDR3 protein: CASSLLGSADEAFF
CDR3 DNA: TGTGCCAGCAGTTTACTGGGATCGGCAGATGAAGCTTTCTTT

V gene: TRBV5-4
clone size: few
J gene: TRBJ1-1
D gene: NA
CDR3 protein: CASSFWGNTEAFF
CDR3 DNA: TGTGCCAGCAGCTTTTGGGGGAACACTGAAGCTTTCTTT

V gene: TRBV30
clone size: NA
J gene: TRBJ2-2
D gene: TRBD2
CDR3 protein: CAWRGLADTTGELFF
CDR3 DNA: TGTGCCTGGAGAGGACTAGCGGACACTACCGGGGAGCTGTTTTTT

V gene: TRBV6-5
clone size: NA
J gene: TRBJ1-2
D gene: NA
CDR3 protein: CASSSTGSHGYTF
CDR3 DNA: TGTGCCAGCAGCTCAACAGGGTCCCATGGCTACACCTTC

V gene: TRBV5-1
clone size: NA
J gene: TRBJ2-2
D gene: NA
CDR3 protein: CASSLAFAGTGELFF
CDR3 DNA: TGCGCCAGCAGCTTGGCCTTTGCGGGGACCGGGGAGCTGTTTTTT

V gene: TRBV5-6
clone size: NA
J gene: TRBJ1-1
D gene: NA
CDR3 protein: CASSFTGSDTEAFF
CDR3 DNA: TGTGCCAGCAGCTTTACAGGTTCGGACACTGAAGCTTTCTTT

V gene: TRBV5-6
clone size: NA
J gene: TRBJ2-5
D gene: NA
CDR3 protein: CASSQLPRGQETQYF
CDR3 DNA: TGTGCCAGCAGCCAACTCCCGAGGGGCCAAGAGACCCAGTACTTC

V gene: TRBV28
clone size: NA
J gene: TRBJ2-2
D gene: TRBD1
CDR3 protein: CASSLPHLDRVGTGELFF
CDR3 DNA: TGTGCCAGCAGTTTACCGCACCTCGACAGGGTAGGGACCGGGGAGCTGTTTTTT

V gene: TRBV7-8
clone size: once
J gene: TRBJ2-1
D gene: TRBD2
CDR3 protein: CASSFSGGLAVYNEQFF
CDR3 DNA: TGTGCCAGCAGCTTTTCCGGCGGACTAGCGGTCTACAATGAGCAGTTCTTC

V gene: TRBV9
clone size: NA
J gene: TRBJ1-5
D gene: TRBD1
CDR3 protein: CASSEGTGDNQPQHF
CDR3 DNA: TGTGCCAGCAGCGAGGGGACAGGGGATAATCAGCCCCAGCATTTT

V gene: TRBV10-2
clone size: NA
J gene: TRBJ1-4
D gene: NA
CDR3 protein: CASGNPAGRDANEKLFF
CDR3 DNA: TGCGCCAGCGGCAACCCAGCGGGTAGAGACGCTAATGAAAAACTGTTTTTT

V gene: TRBV5-1
clone size: NA
J gene: TRBJ2-7
D gene: NA
CDR3 protein: CASNPELSSETTYEQYF
CDR3 DNA: TGCGCCAGCAACCCGGAACTTTCTAGCGAGACCACCTACGAGCAGTACTTC

V gene: TRBV2
clone size: NA
J gene: TRBJ2-7
D gene: TRBD2
CDR3 protein: CASSRLAGGYEQYF
CDR3 DNA: TGTGCCAGCAGCAGACTAGCGGGAGGGTACGAGCAGTACTTC

V gene: TRBV2
clone size: NA
J gene: TRBJ2-1
D gene: NA
CDR3 protein: CASTNSGEQFF
CDR3 DNA: TGTGCCAGCACCAACAGCGGGGAGCAGTTCTTC

V gene: TRBV19
clone size: NA
J gene: TRBJ1-1
D gene: NA
CDR3 protein: CASSDLQGVDTEAFF
CDR3 DNA: TGTGCCAGTAGCGACCTACAGGGTGTGGACACTGAAGCTTTCTTT

V gene: TRBV2
clone size: NA
J gene: TRBJ2-7
D gene: NA
CDR3 protein: CASSESRQDLLSYEQYF
CDR3 DNA: TGTGCCAGCAGTGAAAGCCGACAGGACCTACTCTCCTACGAGCAGTACTTC

V gene: TRBV7-2
clone size: once
J gene: TRBJ2-1
D gene: NA
CDR3 protein: CASSSGGAYNEQFF
CDR3 DNA: TGTGCCAGCAGCTCGGGCGGGGCCTACAATGAGCAGTTCTTC

V gene: TRBV5-5
clone size: NA
J gene: TRBJ2-7
D gene: NA
CDR3 protein: CASSLPGVSYEQYF
CDR3 DNA: TGTGCCAGCAGCTTGCCCGGAGTGTCCTACGAGCAGTACTTC

V gene: TRBV7-8
clone size: NA
J gene: TRBJ2-3
D gene: NA
CDR3 protein: CASSSPGYRLTSTDTQYF
CDR3 DNA: TGTGCCAGCAGCTCCCCAGGGTACAGGCTTACTAGCACAGATACGCAGTATTTT

V gene: TRBV19
clone size: NA
J gene: TRBJ2-7
D gene: TRBD2
CDR3 protein: CASSSGGLAYTYEQYF
CDR3 DNA: TGTGCCAGTAGTTCAGGGGGACTAGCGTATACTTACGAGCAGTACTTC

V gene: TRBV18
clone size: NA
J gene: TRBJ1-1
D gene: TRBD1
CDR3 protein: CASSDRAWEGTEAFF
CDR3 DNA: TGTGCCAGCTCAGACAGGGCCTGGGAGGGAACTGAAGCTTTCTTT

V gene: TRBV27
clone size: NA
J gene: TRBJ2-7
D gene: TRBD1
CDR3 protein: CASSLLAGTGDYEQYF
CDR3 DNA: TGTGCCAGCAGTTTACTTGCTGGGACAGGGGATTACGAGCAGTACTTC

V gene: TRBV29-1
clone size: once
J gene: TRBJ2-4
D gene: NA
CDR3 protein: CSVEKVNIQYF
CDR3 DNA: TGCAGCGTTGAAAAAGTAAACATTCAGTACTTC

V gene: TRBV6-6
clone size: NA
J gene: TRBJ2-2
D gene: NA
CDR3 protein: CASNPRQNTGELFF
CDR3 DNA: TGTGCCAGCAACCCTAGACAAAACACCGGGGAGCTGTTTTTT

V gene: TRBV11-2
clone size: NA
J gene: TRBJ1-4
D gene: NA
CDR3 protein: CASSLRAPPDEKLFF
CDR3 DNA: TGTGCCAGCAGCTTACGGGCTCCCCCTGATGAAAAACTGTTTTTT

V gene: TRBV27
clone size: NA
J gene: TRBJ2-7
D gene: NA
CDR3 protein: CASGIAESYEQYF
CDR3 DNA: TGTGCCAGCGGGATAGCGGAAAGCTACGAGCAGTACTTC

V gene: TRBV6-1
clone size: NA
J gene: TRBJ1-1
D gene: NA
CDR3 protein: CASQLGWNTEAFF
CDR3 DNA: TGTGCCAGCCAGCTGGGGTGGAACACTGAAGCTTTCTTT

V gene: TRBV19
clone size: NA
J gene: TRBJ2-3
D gene: NA
CDR3 protein: CASGSGIHTDTQYF
CDR3 DNA: TGTGCCAGTGGGTCAGGGATCCACACAGATACGCAGTATTTT

V gene: TRBV15
clone size: once
J gene: TRBJ1-1
D gene: NA
CDR3 protein: CATSRDPGEFTEAFF
CDR3 DNA: TGTGCCACCAGCAGAGATCCAGGGGAGTTCACTGAAGCTTTCTTT

V gene: TRBV28
clone size: once
J gene: TRBJ1-1
D gene: NA
CDR3 protein: CASSTQNEAFF
CDR3 DNA: TGTGCCAGCAGTACACAAAATGAAGCTTTCTTT

V gene: TRBV13
clone size: NA
J gene: TRBJ2-1
D gene: TRBD2
CDR3 protein: CASSSEREDDEQFF
CDR3 DNA: TGTGCCAGCAGCTCGGAGCGGGAGGACGATGAGCAGTTCTTC

V gene: TRBV9
clone size: NA
J gene: TRBJ1-2
D gene: NA
CDR3 protein: CASSALRQTMDGYTF
CDR3 DNA: TGTGCCAGCAGCGCCCTAAGACAAACCATGGATGGCTACACCTTC

V gene: TRBV9
clone size: NA
J gene: TRBJ2-7
D gene: TRBD1
CDR3 protein: CASSVGQGDYEQYF
CDR3 DNA: TGTGCCAGCAGCGTAGGGCAGGGGGACTACGAGCAGTACTTC

V gene: TRBV28
clone size: NA
J gene: TRBJ1-2
D gene: NA
CDR3 protein: CASRRDGFEGYTF
CDR3 DNA: TGTGCCAGCAGACGAGATGGCTTCGAGGGCTACACCTTC

V gene: TRBV6-5
clone size: NA
J gene: TRBJ2-7
D gene: NA
CDR3 protein: CASSYASTYEQYF
CDR3 DNA: TGTGCCAGCAGTTACGCCAGCACCTACGAGCAGTACTTC

V gene: TRBV28
clone size: NA
J gene: TRBJ2-7
D gene: NA
CDR3 protein: CASSFRYRDEQYF
CDR3 DNA: TGTGCCAGCAGTTTTCGGTACAGGGACGAGCAGTACTTC

V gene: TRBV5-5
clone size: once
J gene: TRBJ2-7
D gene: NA
CDR3 protein: CASSLWAGLYEQYF
CDR3 DNA: TGTGCCAGCAGCTTGTGGGCAGGATTATACGAGCAGTACTTC

V gene: TRBV5-1
clone size: NA
J gene: TRBJ1-1
D gene: NA
CDR3 protein: CASSLEGGELLNTEAFF
CDR3 DNA: TGCGCCAGCAGCTTGGAAGGAGGGGAGCTACTGAACACTGAAGCTTTCTTT

V gene: TRBV6-1
clone size: NA
J gene: TRBJ2-1
D gene: NA
CDR3 protein: CASSLATNEQFF
CDR3 DNA: TGTGCCAGCAGCCTAGCAACCAATGAGCAGTTCTTC

V gene: TRBV6-1
clone size: NA
J gene: TRBJ2-2
D gene: NA
CDR3 protein: CASSEALLGSGELFF
CDR3 DNA: TGTGCCAGCAGTGAAGCGCTTCTGGGGTCCGGGGAGCTGTTTTTT

V gene: TRBV6-5
clone size: NA
J gene: TRBJ1-2
D gene: TRBD1
CDR3 protein: CASSYQGQTYGYTF
CDR3 DNA: TGTGCCAGCAGTTACCAGGGACAGACATATGGCTACACCTTC